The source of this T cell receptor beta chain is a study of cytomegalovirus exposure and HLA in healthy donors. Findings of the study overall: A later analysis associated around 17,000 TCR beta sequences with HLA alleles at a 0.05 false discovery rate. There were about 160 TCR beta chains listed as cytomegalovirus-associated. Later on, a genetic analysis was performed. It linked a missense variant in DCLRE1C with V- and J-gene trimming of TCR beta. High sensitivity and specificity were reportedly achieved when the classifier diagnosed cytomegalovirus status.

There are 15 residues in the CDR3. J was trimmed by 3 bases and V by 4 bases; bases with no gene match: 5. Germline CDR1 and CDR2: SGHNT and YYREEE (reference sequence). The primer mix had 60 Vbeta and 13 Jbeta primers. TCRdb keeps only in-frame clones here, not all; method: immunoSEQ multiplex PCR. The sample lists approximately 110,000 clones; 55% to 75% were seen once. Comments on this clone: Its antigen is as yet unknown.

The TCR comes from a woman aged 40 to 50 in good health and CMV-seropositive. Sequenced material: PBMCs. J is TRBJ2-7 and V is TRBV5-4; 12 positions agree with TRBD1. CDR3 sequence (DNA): TGTGCCAGCAGCGCCGGGACAGGGGGCCACTACGAGCAGTACTTC. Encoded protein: CASSAGTGGHYEQYF.